The subject of this entry is one TCR beta chain. This clonotype was seen ten or more times. Which antigen it targets is not known. No base quality values were provided; no much bigger clone lies one nucleotide off. The data were obtained in a study of molecular identifiers for immune sequencing clone quantification (dated by TCRdb to 2017 to 2018). Regarding the complete study: For a replicate experiment, the RNA from either approximately 20,000 or 100,000 naive CD8 T cells was divided into five aliquots, and four of those aliquots went on to sequencing. This methods study benchmarked molecular-identifier clustering-based TCR repertoire sequencing (MIDCIRS) and TCR RNA copy counting, using CD8 T cells to do so. General conclusions and limits of the study: Spiked-in Jurkat TCR RNA equal to a single cell's worth was reported to be detectable even within one million naive CD8 T cells. When barcode sub-clustering was left out, chimeric consensus sequences inflated TCR diversity, with chimeras reaching as high as 47%. About 3 recovered TCR RNA copies per cell were obtained by modeling, versus around 10 by digital PCR, implying a capture efficiency of around 28%. Spiked-in Jurkat TCR RNA (about ten copies' worth), which is not part of the donor repertoire, was contained in the naive libraries. The sizes of highly expanded clones could end up underestimated when identical TCR molecules share a barcode. In CMV-specific effector cells, clones with more than 20 RNA copies contained over 98% of molecules, whereas in naive cells such clones contained under 1% of molecules.

The CDR3 contains 13 residues, cysteine and phenylalanine counted. Of all the DNA, just the CDR3 is kept, 39 bases in frame from base 1. In the germline V gene, CDR1 corresponds to MGHDK and CDR2 to SYGVNS. Deletion took 1 base off V and 2 bases off J, with a span of 6 bases between the germline ends. Receptors were amplified or captured by PCR. The sequencer was an Illumina HiSeq 4000. Preparation of bulk TCR libraries followed a previously described approach, with the TCR primers listed in Table S5. Total RNA was purified with the Qiagen AllPrep DNA/RNA kit. Before analysis, reads from multiple sequencing runs of one library were combined. As for the authors' bioinformatics: Reads were retained only if the reads had an exact TCR constant sequence, and the retained reads were trimmed to 150 nt and grouped according to their 12-nt molecular barcodes. Reads within each barcode group were sub-clustered using a 15% Levenshtein threshold, and quality-weighted consensus sequences were constructed for each RNA molecule. Non-functional sequences were discarded, and so were lower-count sequences lying one edit away from another sequence. Barcode sub-clusters with fewer than 20% of the maximum read count were removed, based on fitting two negative binomial distributions. TCRdb reworked the public reads: Q25 trimming with fastp, MiXCR clone assembly, productive beta chains retained. Here each entry gathers all rows of one CDR3 protein and keeps the most common genes and DNA. The V and J calls reflect TCRdb's pipeline rather than the authors' work. The sample table records just under 650,000 distinct CDR3 sequences; nearly 20% of these occur just once. 0.85% of the sample goes to the ten largest clones.

Libraries of naive CD8 T cells were built from around 20,000 to 1,000,000 sorted cells, with 10%, 30% or 50% of the purified RNA used. Naive CD8 T cells, defined as CD8+CD4-CCR7+CD45RA+, were FACS-sorted into RLT Plus buffer on a BD FACSAria II. To test detection sensitivity, Jurkat RNA equal to around nine TCR copies was added to samples of about 20,000-1,100,000 naive CD8 T cells. CD8 T cells were enriched with RosetteSep CD8+ T Cell Enrichment Cocktail and Ficoll-Paque, followed by ACK red cell lysis. The TCR was taken from a human donor in good health. Some libraries in this study had Jurkat cell RNA spiked in. The chain was built from TRBV25-1 and TRBJ2-7; perhaps TRBD1 is the D gene, with 5 bases matching. Sequenced sample: naive CD8+ T cells from blood, with Jurkat cell RNA spiked in. The sample's cell subset or site label, in plain terms: FACS-sorted CD8+CD4-CCR7+CD45RA+ naive T cells. The CDR3 reads as follows: CASSESGPYEQYF. The sequenced DNA is TGTGCCAGCAGTGAATCAGGGCCCTACGAGCAGTACTTC.